This T cell receptor beta chain came from a study of blood T cell repertoires in COVID-19. Study information: The United States, Italy and Spain provided the acute and convalescent COVID-19 samples. Sources were T cells, B-cell-depleted T cells, or PBMCs; the material itself was cDNA or gDNA.

The table lists this clone with a count of one. Original analysis: Reference gene primers were amplified, and this amplification served to estimate nucleated cell counts. Assay: immunoSEQ multiplex PCR; the TCRdb copy retains only in-frame clones and omits some. From that table come the V and J calls and clone size; the DNA was used to work out D and trimming. The table shows 180,000 or so clones, with just under 90% occurring only once. The germline CDR1 and CDR2 sequences are LNHDA and SQIVND (reference sequence). The length of the CDR3 is 16 residues. V dropped 9 bases and J dropped 0; count of bases not matched to a gene: 9.

The chain combines TRBV19 with TRBJ1-3, with 9 bases that match TRBD1. Specimen: peripheral blood. The clonotype originates from a man younger than 35 with active or convalescent COVID-19. The CDR3 spells CASDRGTTSSGNTIYF. CDR3 in DNA: TGTGCCAGCGACAGGGGGACCACGAGCTCTGGAAACACCATATATTTT.